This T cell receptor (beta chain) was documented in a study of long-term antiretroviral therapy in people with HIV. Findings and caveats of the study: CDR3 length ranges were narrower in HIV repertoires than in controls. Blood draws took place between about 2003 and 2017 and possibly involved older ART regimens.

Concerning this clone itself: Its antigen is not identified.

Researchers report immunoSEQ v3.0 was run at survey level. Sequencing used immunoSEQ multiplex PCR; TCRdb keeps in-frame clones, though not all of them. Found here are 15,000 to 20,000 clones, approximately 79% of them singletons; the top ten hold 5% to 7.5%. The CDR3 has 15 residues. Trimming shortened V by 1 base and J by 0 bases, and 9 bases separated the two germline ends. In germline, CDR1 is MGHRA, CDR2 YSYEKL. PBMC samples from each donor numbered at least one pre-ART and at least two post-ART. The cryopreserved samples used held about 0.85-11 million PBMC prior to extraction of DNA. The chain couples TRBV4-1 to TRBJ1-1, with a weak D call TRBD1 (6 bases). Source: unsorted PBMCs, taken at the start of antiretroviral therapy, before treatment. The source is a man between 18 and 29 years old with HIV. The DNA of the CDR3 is TGCGCCAGCAGCCAAGTCCAGGGGATGAACACTGAAGCTTTCTTT. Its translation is CASSQVQGMNTEAFF.